The rows below give T cell receptor beta chains drawn from one sample of a study of shared clonotypes between healthy human individuals. Assay used: immunoSEQ multiplex PCR; TCRdb lists only in-frame clones, some missing. The sample holds around 690,000 clones; about 90% are singletons and the top ten take about 33%. The sample comprised memory CD8+ T cells from PBMCs. All receptors come from a man aged 18 to 29 in good health. Some clones in this sample may be carry-over from other donors' samples. Each CDR3 is given with its conserved first and last residue.

v_gene	CDR3aa
TRBV7-2	CASSLAISGRTGELFF
TRBV6-5	CASSYFWVYGYTF
TRBV5-1	CASSGGQVSYNEQFF
TRBV18	CASSPPASAHEQYF
TRBV27	CASSYGKSNQPQHF
TRBV9	CASSVGPGRFWQFF
TRBV10-3	CAISPGQAGEAFF
TRBV10-3	CAIRGGTRTDTQYF
TRBV5-4	CASSLYPGGTSYGYTF
TRBV28	CASSQRQISYEQYF
TRBV5-1	CASSFSGLDSYNEQFF
TRBV6-4	CASMTAISYEQYF
TRBV5-6	CASSPGGSGSYEQYF
TRBV15	CATSSDRGNSYEQYF
TRBV11-2	CASSQGIAGGYTGELFF
TRBV15	CATTEGGGDTEAFF